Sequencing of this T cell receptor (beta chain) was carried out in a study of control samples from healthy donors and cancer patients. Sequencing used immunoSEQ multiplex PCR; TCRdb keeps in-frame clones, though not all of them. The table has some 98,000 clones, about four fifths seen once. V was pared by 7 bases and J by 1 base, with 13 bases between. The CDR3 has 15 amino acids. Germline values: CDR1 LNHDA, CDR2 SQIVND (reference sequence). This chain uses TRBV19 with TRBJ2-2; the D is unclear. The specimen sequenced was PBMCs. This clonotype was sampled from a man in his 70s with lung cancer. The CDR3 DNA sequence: TGTGCCAGTACCGTACTTCAGGTGAACACCGGGGAGCTGTTTTTT. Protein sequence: CASTVLQVNTGELFF.